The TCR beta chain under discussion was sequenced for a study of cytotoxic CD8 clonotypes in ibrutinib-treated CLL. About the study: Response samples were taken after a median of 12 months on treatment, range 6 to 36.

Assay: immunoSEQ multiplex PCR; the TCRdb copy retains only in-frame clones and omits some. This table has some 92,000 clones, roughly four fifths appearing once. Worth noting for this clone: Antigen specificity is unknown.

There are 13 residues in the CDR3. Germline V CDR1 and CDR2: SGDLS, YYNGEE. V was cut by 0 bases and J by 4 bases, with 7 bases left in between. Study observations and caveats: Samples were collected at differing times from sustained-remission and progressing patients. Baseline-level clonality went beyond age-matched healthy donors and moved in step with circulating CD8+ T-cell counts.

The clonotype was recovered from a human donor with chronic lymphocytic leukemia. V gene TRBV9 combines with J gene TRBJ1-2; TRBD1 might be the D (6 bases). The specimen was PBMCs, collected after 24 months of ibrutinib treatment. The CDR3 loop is CASSVGGPYGYTF. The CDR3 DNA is TGTGCCAGCAGCGTAGGGGGGCCCTATGGCTACACCTTC.